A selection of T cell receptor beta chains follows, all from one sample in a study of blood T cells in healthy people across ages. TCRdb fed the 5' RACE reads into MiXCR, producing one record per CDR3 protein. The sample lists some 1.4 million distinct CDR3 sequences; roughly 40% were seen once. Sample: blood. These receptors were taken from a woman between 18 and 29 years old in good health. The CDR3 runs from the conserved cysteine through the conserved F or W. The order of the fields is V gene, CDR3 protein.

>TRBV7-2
CASSLGGGVPYEQYF
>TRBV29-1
CSVEDPGGREETQYF
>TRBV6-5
CASTLYIGGHHEQYF
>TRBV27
CASKGQPGELFF
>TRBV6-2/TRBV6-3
CASGPTGGPSSYEQYF
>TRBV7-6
CASSALNRGLGGYTF
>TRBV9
CASSVGLTSYEQYF
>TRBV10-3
CAISGTGSHEQYF
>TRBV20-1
CSARDYLTTYEQFF
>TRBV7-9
CASNSGGSEQYF
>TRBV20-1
CSARTGTSAYEQYF
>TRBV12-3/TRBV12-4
CASSRVVGSSEQYF
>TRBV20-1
CSAKGTGSQETQYF
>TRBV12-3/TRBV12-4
CASSLRSGSTEAFF
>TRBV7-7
CASSLEANPWETQYF
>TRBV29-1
CSVGGGTNEKLFF
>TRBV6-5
CASSYHTPRRGNVPDTQYF
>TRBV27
CASTPTRTGGPLHF
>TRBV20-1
CSAQDRNTQYF
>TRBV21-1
CASTQGSEKLFF
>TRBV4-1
CASSVAGGRVVSYNEQYF
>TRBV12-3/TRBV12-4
CASSLRHPSNQPQHF
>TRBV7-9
CASSFFPTPQGEETQYF
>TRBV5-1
CASSLEGSQGSPPHF
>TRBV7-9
CASTRVSGANVLTF
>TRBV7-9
CASTGGGALRDEQFF
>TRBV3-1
CASGQVQMSSYEQYF
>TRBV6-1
CASSEEGVGTF
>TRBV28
CASSIGPPYEQYF
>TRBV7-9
CASSFGREGEKLFF
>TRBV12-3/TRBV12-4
CSSSRNSGAGSEQYF
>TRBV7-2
CASSSRDWTNEQFF
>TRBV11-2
CASSPFQATGELFF
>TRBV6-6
CASSPTSFDSTEAFF
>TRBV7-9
CASSLDSGGGHEQYF
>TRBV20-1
CSAVKLAGGLIDTQYF
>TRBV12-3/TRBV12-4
CASSWGGGTQYF
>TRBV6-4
CASSDSDRAGANVLTF
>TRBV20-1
CSATGTGGDEQYF
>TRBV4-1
CASSQVLGLETQYF
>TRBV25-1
CASSAPGGQGLYEQYF
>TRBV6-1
CASSANLGNEQFF
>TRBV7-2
CASSSGDGQGRRQQFF
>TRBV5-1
CASSVTTASTLSYNEQFF
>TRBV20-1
CSAKRAGGREQFF
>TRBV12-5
CASGLGTGPVNTEAFF
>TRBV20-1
CSARPGTGEAFF
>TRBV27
CASSFRTGGEQYF
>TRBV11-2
CASSLDLSTEAFF
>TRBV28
CASTGSSDTQYF
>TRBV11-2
CASLRPGDPTDEQFF
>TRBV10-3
CAISEKTGISGTDTQYF
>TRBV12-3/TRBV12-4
CASSLSGQDNQPQHF
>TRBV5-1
CASSWEDYPYNEQFF
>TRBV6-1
CASSEGVWETQYF
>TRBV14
CASNRHPGNYGYTF
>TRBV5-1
CASSLVRQGTDTQYF
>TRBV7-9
CASSLGVASSGANVLTF
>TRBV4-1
CASSQVSGGSSYEQYF